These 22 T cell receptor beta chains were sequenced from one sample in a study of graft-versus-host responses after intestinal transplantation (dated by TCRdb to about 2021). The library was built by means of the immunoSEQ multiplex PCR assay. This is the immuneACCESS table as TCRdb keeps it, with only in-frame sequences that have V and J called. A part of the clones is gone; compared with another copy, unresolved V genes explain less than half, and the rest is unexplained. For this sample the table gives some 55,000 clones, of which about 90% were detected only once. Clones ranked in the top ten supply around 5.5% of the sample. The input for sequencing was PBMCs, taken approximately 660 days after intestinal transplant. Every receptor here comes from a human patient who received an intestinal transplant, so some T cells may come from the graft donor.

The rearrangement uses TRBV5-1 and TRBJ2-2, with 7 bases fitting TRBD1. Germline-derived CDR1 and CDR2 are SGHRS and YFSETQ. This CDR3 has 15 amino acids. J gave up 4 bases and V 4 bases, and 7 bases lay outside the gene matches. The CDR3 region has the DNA TGCGCCAGCAGCGGGACAGCTTCTTTCACCGGGGAGCTGTTTTTT. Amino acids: CASSGTASFTGELFF.

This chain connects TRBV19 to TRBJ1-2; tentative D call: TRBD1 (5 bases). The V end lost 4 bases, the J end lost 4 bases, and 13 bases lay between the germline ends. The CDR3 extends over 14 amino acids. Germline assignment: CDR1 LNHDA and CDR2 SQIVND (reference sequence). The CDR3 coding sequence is TGTGCCAGTAGTAGGGGGGTTATTAGCTATGGCTACACCTTC. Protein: CASSRGVISYGYTF. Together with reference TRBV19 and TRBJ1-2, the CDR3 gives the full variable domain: DGGITQSPKYLFRKEGQNVTLSCEQNLNHDAMYWYRQDPGQGLRLIYYSQIVNDFQKGDIAEGYSVSREKKESFPLTVTSAQKNPTAFYLCASSRGVISYGYTFGSGTRLTVV.

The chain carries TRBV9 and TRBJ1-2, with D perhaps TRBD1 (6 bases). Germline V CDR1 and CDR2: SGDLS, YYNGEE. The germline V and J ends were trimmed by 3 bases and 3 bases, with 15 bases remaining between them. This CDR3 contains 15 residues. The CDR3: CASSARPTGHYGYTF. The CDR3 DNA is TGTGCCAGCAGCGCCCGACCGACAGGTCACTATGGCTACACCTTC.

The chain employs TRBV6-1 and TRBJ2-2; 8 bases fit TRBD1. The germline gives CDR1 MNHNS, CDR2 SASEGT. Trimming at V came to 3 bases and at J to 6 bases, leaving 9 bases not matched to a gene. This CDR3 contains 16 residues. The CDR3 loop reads CASSDHRDRHPGELFF. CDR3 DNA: TGTGCCAGCAGTGACCACCGGGACAGGCATCCCGGGGAGCTGTTTTTT.

CDR3 in DNA: TGTGCCAGCAGCGGGGGGGACAGGGGAAATCAGCCCCAGCATTTT. Translated: CASSGGDRGNQPQHF. The chain couples TRBV6-1 to TRBJ1-5, with 10 bases lining up with TRBD1. The CDR3 is 15 residues long. J lost 4 bases, V lost 6 bases, and 6 bases had no gene match. In germline, CDR1 is MNHNS, CDR2 SASEGT.

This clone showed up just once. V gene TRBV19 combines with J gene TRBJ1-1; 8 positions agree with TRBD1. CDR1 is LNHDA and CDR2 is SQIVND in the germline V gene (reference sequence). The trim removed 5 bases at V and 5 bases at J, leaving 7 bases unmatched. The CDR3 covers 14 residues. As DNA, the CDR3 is TGTGCCAGTAGTTTTGGCAGGGGGCGAACTGAAGCTTTCTTT. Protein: CASSFGRGRTEAFF.

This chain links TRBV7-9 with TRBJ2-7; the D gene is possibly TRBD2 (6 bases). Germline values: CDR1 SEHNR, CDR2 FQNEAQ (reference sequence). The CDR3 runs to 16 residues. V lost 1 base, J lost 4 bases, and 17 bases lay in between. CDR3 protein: CASSLGWGGRDYEQYF. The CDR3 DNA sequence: TGTGCCAGCAGCTTAGGTTGGGGCGGGCGGGATTACGAGCAGTACTTC.

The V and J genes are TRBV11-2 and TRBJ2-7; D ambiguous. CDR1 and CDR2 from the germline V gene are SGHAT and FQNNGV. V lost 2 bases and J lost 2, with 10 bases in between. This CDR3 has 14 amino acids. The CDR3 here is CASSLTNGAYEQYF. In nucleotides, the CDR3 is TGTGCCAGCAGCTTAACTAATGGAGCCTACGAGCAGTACTTC.

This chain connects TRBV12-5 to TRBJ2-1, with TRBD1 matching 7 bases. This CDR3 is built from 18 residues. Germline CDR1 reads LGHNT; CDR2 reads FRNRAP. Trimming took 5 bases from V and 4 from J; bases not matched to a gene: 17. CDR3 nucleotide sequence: TGTGCTAGTGGTCCCCTCATCATCCGGGACAGAGGATACAATGAGCAGTTCTTC. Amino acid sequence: CASGPLIIRDRGYNEQFF. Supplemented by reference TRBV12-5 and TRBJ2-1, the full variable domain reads DARVTQTPRHKVTEMGQEVTMRCQPILGHNTVFWYRQTMMQGLELLAYFRNRAPLDDSGMPKDRFSAEMPDATLATLKIQPSEPRDSAVYFCASGPLIIRDRGYNEQFFGPGTRLTVL.

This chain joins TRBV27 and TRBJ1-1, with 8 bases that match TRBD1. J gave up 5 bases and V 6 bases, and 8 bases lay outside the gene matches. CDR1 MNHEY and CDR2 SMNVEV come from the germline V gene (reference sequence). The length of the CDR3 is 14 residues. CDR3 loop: CASRTGWDRTEAFF. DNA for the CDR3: TGTGCCAGCAGGACAGGATGGGACAGGACTGAAGCTTTCTTT.

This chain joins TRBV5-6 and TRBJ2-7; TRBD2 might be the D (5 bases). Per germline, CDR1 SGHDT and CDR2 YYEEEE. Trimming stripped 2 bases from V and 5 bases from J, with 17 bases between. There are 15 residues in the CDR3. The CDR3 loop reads CASSFNGLTRHEQYF. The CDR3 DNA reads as TGTGCCAGCAGCTTCAACGGACTGACTCGTCACGAGCAGTACTTC.

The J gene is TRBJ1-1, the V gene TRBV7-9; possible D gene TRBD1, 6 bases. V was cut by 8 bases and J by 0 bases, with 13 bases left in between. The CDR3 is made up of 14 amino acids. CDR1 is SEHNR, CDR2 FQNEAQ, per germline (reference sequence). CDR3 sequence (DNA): TGTGCCAGCTACCTAGGGGGAATGAACACTGAAGCTTTCTTT. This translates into CASYLGGMNTEAFF. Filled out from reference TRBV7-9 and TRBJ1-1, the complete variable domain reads DTGVSQNPRHKITKRGQNVTFRCDPISEHNRLYWYRQTLGQGPEFLTYFQNEAQLEKSRLLSDRFSAERPKGSFSTLEIQRTEQGDSAMYLCASYLGGMNTEAFFGQGTRLTVV.

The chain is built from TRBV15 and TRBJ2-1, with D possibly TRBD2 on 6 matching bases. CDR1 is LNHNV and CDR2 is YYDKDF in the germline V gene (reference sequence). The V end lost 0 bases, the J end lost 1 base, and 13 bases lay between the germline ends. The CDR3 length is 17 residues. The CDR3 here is CATSRDLGGASYNEQFF. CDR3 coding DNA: TGTGCCACCAGCAGAGATCTTGGAGGGGCGTCCTACAATGAGCAGTTCTTC.

The CDR3 nucleotides are TGTGCCAGCAGCGCCGCCAGTAACATTCAGTACTTC. Translated, it gives CASSAASNIQYF. The rearrangement links TRBV5-8 to TRBJ2-4, with no clear D. The CDR3 sequence is 12 residues long. Germline lookup yields CDR1 SGHTS and CDR2 YDEGEE. V lost 4 bases to trimming and J lost 7 bases, with 9 bases between them.

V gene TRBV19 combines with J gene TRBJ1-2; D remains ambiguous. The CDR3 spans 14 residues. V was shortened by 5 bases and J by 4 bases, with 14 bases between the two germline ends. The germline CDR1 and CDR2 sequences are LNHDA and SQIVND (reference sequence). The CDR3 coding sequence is TGTGCCAGTAGTCCCCCTTCAGCTAGCTATGGCTACACCTTC. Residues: CASSPPSASYGYTF.

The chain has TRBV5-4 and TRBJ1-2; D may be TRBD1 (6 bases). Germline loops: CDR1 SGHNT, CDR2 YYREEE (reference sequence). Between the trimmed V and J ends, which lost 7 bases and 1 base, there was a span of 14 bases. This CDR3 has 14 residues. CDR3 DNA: TGTGCCAGCGTCTCGGGACATTTTAACTATGGCTACACCTTC. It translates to CASVSGHFNYGYTF.

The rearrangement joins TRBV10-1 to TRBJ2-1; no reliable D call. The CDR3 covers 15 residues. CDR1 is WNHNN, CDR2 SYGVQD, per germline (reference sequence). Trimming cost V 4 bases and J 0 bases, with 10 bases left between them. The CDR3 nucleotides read TGCGCCAGCAGTGCTCAGGCTAGCTCCTACAATGAGCAGTTCTTC. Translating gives CASSAQASSYNEQFF.

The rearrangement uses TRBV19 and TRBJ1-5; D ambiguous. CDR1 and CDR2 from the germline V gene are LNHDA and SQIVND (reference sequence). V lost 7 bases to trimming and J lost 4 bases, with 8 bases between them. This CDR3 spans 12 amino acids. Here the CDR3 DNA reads TGTGCCAGTACGTACAGTAATCAGCCCCAGCATTTT. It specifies CASTYSNQPQHF.

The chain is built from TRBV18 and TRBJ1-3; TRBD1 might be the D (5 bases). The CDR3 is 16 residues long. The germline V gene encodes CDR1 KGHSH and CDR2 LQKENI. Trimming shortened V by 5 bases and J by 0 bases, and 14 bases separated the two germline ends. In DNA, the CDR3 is TGTGCCAGCTCAACCCCAGGGAGTTACTCTGGAAACACCATATATTTT. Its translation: CASSTPGSYSGNTIYF.

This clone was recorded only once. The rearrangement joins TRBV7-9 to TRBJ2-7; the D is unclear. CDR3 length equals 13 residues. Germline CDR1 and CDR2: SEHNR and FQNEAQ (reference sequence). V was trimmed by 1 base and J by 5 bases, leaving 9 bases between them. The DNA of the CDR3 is TGTGCCAGCAGCTTAGATGTCACCAACGAGCAGTACTTC. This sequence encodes CASSLDVTNEQYF.

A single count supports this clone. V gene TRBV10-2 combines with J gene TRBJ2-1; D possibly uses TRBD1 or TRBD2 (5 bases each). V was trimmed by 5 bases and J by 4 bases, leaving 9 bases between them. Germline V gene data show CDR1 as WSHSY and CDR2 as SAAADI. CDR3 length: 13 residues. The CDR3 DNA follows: TGCGCCAGCAGTTGGGGGAGATACAATGAGCAGTTCTTC. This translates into CASSWGRYNEQFF.

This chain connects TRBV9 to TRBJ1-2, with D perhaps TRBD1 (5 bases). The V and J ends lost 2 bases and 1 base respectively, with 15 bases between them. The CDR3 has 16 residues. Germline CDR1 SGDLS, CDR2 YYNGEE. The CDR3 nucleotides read TGTGCCAGCAGCGTCGGAGGACACAATCTTAACTATGGCTACACCTTC. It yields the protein CASSVGGHNLNYGYTF.